The 32 T cell receptor beta chains given below trace back to one sample, sequenced in a study of T cell changes during pregnancy in multiple sclerosis. Data came from immunoSEQ multiplex PCR; TCRdb stores just in-frame clones and leaves some out. The table lists around 130,000 clones, approximately 94% of them singletons. The input for sequencing was peripheral blood, taken before pregnancy. The receptors come from a female donor with multiple sclerosis, enrolled in a pregnancy study.

The rearrangement joins TRBV27 to TRBJ1-1, with D perhaps matching TRBD1 (5 bases). V was pared by 5 bases and J by 1 base, with 20 bases between. CDR3 size: 17 residues. Per the germline V gene, CDR1 is MNHEY and CDR2 is SMNVEV (reference sequence). CDR3 nucleotides: TGTGCCAGCAGTACTCCATTTTCCCTCGGGGGGAACACTGAAGCTTTCTTT. Protein sequence: CASSTPFSLGGNTEAFF.

V and J are TRBV6-5 and TRBJ1-1, with D possibly matching TRBD1 (5 bases). CDR1 and CDR2 (germline): MNHEY, SVGAGI. V gave up 5 bases and J gave up 1 base, with 11 bases separating them. The CDR3 totals 14 residues. This chain's CDR3 is CASSPQVGNTEAFF. The CDR3 nucleotides read TGTGCCAGCAGTCCACAGGTGGGGAACACTGAAGCTTTCTTT.

CDR3 region: CASSLVLGGLETQYF. The CDR3 nucleotides are TGTGCCAGCAGCTTGGTCCTGGGGGGTCTGGAGACCCAGTACTTC. The chain combines TRBV5-6 with TRBJ2-5; maybe TRBD2 (6 bases). The CDR3 contains 15 residues. V lost 0 bases, J lost 5 bases, and 14 bases lay in between. Germline CDR1 SGHDT, CDR2 YYEEEE.

This chain links TRBV6-5 with TRBJ1-1; weak D call: TRBD1 (5 bases). CDR3 length: 14 amino acids. The V end was cut by 8 bases, the J end by 0 bases, with 13 bases between. From germline, CDR1 is MNHEY and CDR2 SVGAGI. The CDR3 region is CASLQGDMNTEAFF. In nucleotides, the CDR3 is TGTGCCAGCCTTCAGGGTGACATGAACACTGAAGCTTTCTTT.

The table lists this clone with many counts. The chain is built from TRBV5-5 and TRBJ1-5, with 7 positions matching TRBD1. With V trimmed by 3 bases and J by 7 bases, 7 bases remained unmatched. The length of the CDR3 is 14 residues. The germline V gene encodes CDR1 SGHKS and CDR2 YYEKEE (reference sequence). CDR3 region: CASSSSQGYQPQHF. DNA of the CDR3: TGTGCCAGCAGCTCCTCACAGGGGTACCAGCCCCAGCATTTT.

This clone was recorded only once. The rearrangement uses TRBV10-3 and TRBJ1-3, with 9 bases aligning to TRBD1. The J segment lost 4 bases and the V segment lost 4 bases, leaving 2 bases of the junction unmatched. Germline CDR1 reads ENHRY; CDR2 reads SYGVKD. The CDR3 runs to 14 residues. CDR3 sequence reads: CAISGTGVGNTIYF. CDR3 coding DNA: TGTGCCATCAGTGGGACAGGGGTAGGAAACACCATATATTTT.

DNA of the CDR3: TGTGCCAGCAGTTTACGGGATATTGTCGATGAGCAGTTCTTC. Translation gives CASSLRDIVDEQFF. This rearrangement joins TRBV27 to TRBJ2-1; D might be TRBD2 (5 bases). V was clipped by 2 bases and J by 8 bases, with 13 bases between them. Germline lookup yields CDR1 MNHEY and CDR2 SMNVEV (reference sequence). This CDR3 comprises 14 residues.

The chain recombines TRBV27 with TRBJ1-6; 8 nucleotides line up with TRBD1. Looked up from germline, CDR1 is MNHEY and CDR2 is SMNVEV (reference sequence). V was pared by 5 bases and J by 10 bases, with 13 bases of the junction left unmatched. This CDR3 spans 16 amino acids. This CDR3 reads CASSAQRGQGGSPLHF. The CDR3 nucleotides read TGTGCCAGCAGTGCCCAAAGAGGACAGGGCGGCTCACCCCTCCACTTT.

The rearrangement links TRBV6-1 to TRBJ1-3, with TRBD1 matching 11 bases. J was trimmed by 4 bases and V by 4 bases; bases with no gene match: 3. Germline V CDR1 and CDR2: MNHNS, SASEGT. The CDR3 is made up of 15 amino acids. In nucleotides, the CDR3 is TGTGCCAGCAGTGTCGGGACAGGGGGGGGAAACACCATATATTTT. It translates to CASSVGTGGGNTIYF.

The rearrangement links TRBV15 to TRBJ1-3; weak D call: TRBD1 (5 bases). Germline V lookup: CDR1 LNHNV, CDR2 YYDKDF (reference sequence). There are 16 residues in the CDR3. The V end was cut by 1 base, the J end by 0 bases, with 10 bases between. The CDR3 loop reads CATSRAGGSSGNTIYF. The CDR3 region has the DNA TGTGCCACCAGCAGAGCGGGGGGTAGCTCTGGAAACACCATATATTTT.

The rearrangement uses TRBV6-5 and TRBJ2-2, with D hard to call. CDR1 is MNHEY, CDR2 SVGAGI, per germline. The CDR3 sequence is 12 residues long. The V end lost 8 bases, the J end lost 6 bases, and 10 bases lay between the germline ends. DNA of the CDR3: TGTGCCAGCGGCCTTATCGCCGGGGAGCTGTTTTTT. Residues: CASGLIAGELFF.

The chain couples TRBV5-1 to TRBJ2-1, with 8 positions matching TRBD2. The CDR3 extends over 17 amino acids. Per germline, CDR1 SGHRS and CDR2 YFSETQ. The trim removed 4 bases at V and 6 bases at J, leaving 15 bases unmatched. The CDR3 is CASSPPLAGGSGNEQFF. Written as DNA, the CDR3 is TGCGCCAGCAGCCCTCCTTTGGCGGGAGGTTCCGGCAATGAGCAGTTCTTC. Drawing the rest from reference TRBV5-1 and TRBJ2-1, the complete variable domain is KAGVTQTPRYLIKTRGQQVTLSCSPISGHRSVSWYQQTPGQGLQFLFEYFSETQRNKGNFPGRFSGRQFSNSRSEMNVSTLELGDSALYLCASSPPLAGGSGNEQFFGPGTRLTVL.

J is TRBJ1-4 and V is TRBV19, with a weak D call TRBD1 (6 bases). Trimming pared 3 bases from V and 7 bases from J, leaving 12 bases between. CDR1 is LNHDA and CDR2 is SQIVND in the germline V gene (reference sequence). The CDR3 contains 14 residues. CDR3: CASSMGTGREKLFF. The CDR3 DNA sequence: TGTGCCAGTAGTATGGGAACAGGGCGTGAAAAACTGTTTTTT.

The rearrangement joins TRBV28 to TRBJ2-3; D unresolved. CDR1 is MDHEN, CDR2 SYDVKM, per germline. Trimming left V 3 bases short and J 4 bases short, with 5 bases between. The CDR3 consists of 12 residues. The CDR3 sequence: CASSFRSDTQYF. CDR3 bases: TGTGCCAGCAGTTTTCGGTCAGATACGCAGTATTTT. Variable domain in full (rest from reference TRBV28 and TRBJ2-3): DVKVTQSSRYLVKRTGEKVFLECVQDMDHENMFWYRQDPGLGLRLIYFSYDVKMKEKGDIPEGYSVSREKKERFSLILESASTNQTSMYLCASSFRSDTQYFGPGTRLTVL.

The CDR3 nucleotides read TGCGCCAGCAGCTTGGCCACTAGCCCCCTACGAGTTGAGCAGTTCTTC. This encodes CASSLATSPLRVEQFF. This sequence joins TRBV5-1 and TRBJ2-1; weak D call: TRBD2 (6 bases). The CDR3 totals 16 residues. V lost 0 bases and J 9 bases, leaving 19 bases between the germline ends. Germline values: CDR1 SGHRS, CDR2 YFSETQ.

The chain has TRBV11-2 and TRBJ2-6; D is perhaps TRBD1 (6 bases). Germline-derived CDR1 and CDR2 are SGHAT and FQNNGV. The CDR3 has 18 amino acids. V was trimmed by 2 bases and J by 0 bases, leaving 14 bases between them. The CDR3: CASSLTGILRSGANVLTF. CDR3 DNA: TGTGCCAGCAGCTTAACAGGGATCCTTCGCTCTGGGGCCAACGTCCTGACTTTC.

The chain combines TRBV5-5 with TRBJ1-2, with TRBD1 matching over 8 bases. CDR3 length equals 17 residues. Germline CDR1 is SGHKS and CDR2 is YYEKEE (reference sequence). V was pared by 4 bases and J by 1 base, with 12 bases of the junction left unmatched. In DNA form, the CDR3 reads TGTGCCAGCAGCGAGAGGAAAACGGACAGGGATAACTATGGCTACACCTTC. Translated: CASSERKTDRDNYGYTF.

Written as DNA, the CDR3 is TGTGCCAGCAGTCATACGGGACAGGGATACGAGCAGTACTTC. This translates into CASSHTGQGYEQYF. The V call is TRBV6-1, the J call TRBJ2-7, with 9 bases lining up with TRBD1. The CDR3 loop spans 14 amino acids. Germline CDR1 MNHNS, CDR2 SASEGT. Trimming took 5 bases from V and 4 from J; bases not matched to a gene: 6.

The gene calls are TRBV30 and TRBJ1-4, with a weak D call TRBD1 (5 bases). V lost 5 bases and J lost 6, with 13 bases in between. The CDR3 loop spans 13 amino acids. Germline assignment: CDR1 GTSNPN and CDR2 SVGIG (reference sequence). The CDR3 reads CAWGGDADEKLFF. CDR3 sequence (DNA): TGTGCCTGGGGGGGGGACGCAGATGAAAAACTGTTTTTT. Together with reference TRBV30 and TRBJ1-4, the CDR3 gives the full variable domain: SQTIHQWPATLVQPVGSPLSLECTVEGTSNPNLYWYRQAAGRGLQLLFYSVGIGQISSEVPQNLSASRPQDRQFILSSKKLLLSDSGFYLCAWGGDADEKLFFGSGTQLSVL.

J is TRBJ2-1 and V is TRBV15; D may be TRBD1 (7 bases). Germline V gives CDR1 LNHNV, CDR2 YYDKDF (reference sequence). This CDR3 comprises 15 residues. Trimming removed 1 base from V and 7 bases from J, with 14 bases in between. CDR3 region: CATSRAPGGINEQFF. DNA of the CDR3: TGTGCCACCAGCAGAGCTCCAGGGGGGATAAATGAGCAGTTCTTC.

V usage is TRBV30 and J usage is TRBJ1-6; TRBD1 aligns across 7 bases. Germline CDR1 reads GTSNPN; CDR2 reads SVGIG (reference sequence). CDR3 length equals 15 residues. V lost 8 bases to trimming and J lost 4 bases; unmatched junction nucleotides: 11. The CDR3 loop is CAASTGSGYNSPLHF. The DNA of the CDR3 is TGTGCCGCCTCGACAGGGAGTGGGTATAATTCACCCCTCCACTTT.

This chain uses TRBV9 with TRBJ1-1; D is ambiguous. The CDR3 has 13 amino acids. Germline values: CDR1 SGDLS, CDR2 YYNGEE. Deletions cut 1 base from V and 2 bases from J, with 6 bases between. CDR3 in DNA: TGTGCCAGCAGCGTACAGGTTAACACTGAAGCTTTCTTT. This encodes CASSVQVNTEAFF.

The chain combines TRBV7-9 with TRBJ2-3; 9 bases line up with TRBD2. The CDR3 runs 15 residues. From germline, CDR1 is SEHNR and CDR2 FQNEAQ (reference sequence). V was clipped by 5 bases and J by 1 base; unmatched bases: 4. Here the CDR3 reads CASSRSSGGTDTQYF. In DNA, the CDR3 is TGTGCCAGCAGCCGATCTAGCGGGGGCACAGATACGCAGTATTTT.

This chain links TRBV28 with TRBJ2-7; weak D call: TRBD2 (6 bases). CDR1 and CDR2 (germline): MDHEN, SYDVKM. The V gene lost 4 bases and the J gene lost 2 bases, with 6 bases spanning the gap. The CDR3 runs to 12 residues. DNA of the CDR3: TGTGCCAGCAGTTCGGGAGCCTACGAGCAGTACTTC. Protein sequence: CASSSGAYEQYF.

The DNA of the CDR3 is TGTGCCAGCAGCGTAGGGTTGTTCGCGGGAGTTGAAGGCGCAGATACGCAGTATTTT. It translates to CASSVGLFAGVEGADTQYF. The V gene is TRBV9, the J gene TRBJ2-3; 7 bases match TRBD2. CDR1 SGDLS and CDR2 YYNGEE come from the germline V gene. The CDR3 consists of 19 residues. V was clipped by 0 bases and J by 4 bases; unmatched bases: 17.

This chain uses TRBV30 with TRBJ2-7; D might be TRBD2 (5 bases). This CDR3 has 16 residues. The germline gives CDR1 GTSNPN, CDR2 SVGIG (reference sequence). Trimming took off 2 bases at V and 2 bases at J, with 19 bases between the two ends. CDR3 residues: CAWSIRTAGYPYEQYF. The CDR3 nucleotides read TGTGCCTGGAGTATTAGAACTGCGGGTTATCCCTACGAGCAGTACTTC. Full variable domain (outside the CDR3, taken from reference TRBV30 and TRBJ2-7): SQTIHQWPATLVQPVGSPLSLECTVEGTSNPNLYWYRQAAGRGLQLLFYSVGIGQISSEVPQNLSASRPQDRQFILSSKKLLLSDSGFYLCAWSIRTAGYPYEQYFGPGTRLTVT.

The chain couples TRBV11-2 to TRBJ1-1; 9 bases are shared with TRBD1. Germline CDR1 is SGHAT and CDR2 is FQNNGV. With 3 bases clipped from V and 5 bases from J, the junction kept 4 bases outside the gene matches. CDR3 size: 14 residues. This CDR3 reads CASSLTGGGTEAFF. DNA of the CDR3: TGTGCCAGCAGCTTGACAGGGGGGGGGACTGAAGCTTTCTTT.

This chain uses TRBV13 with TRBJ2-2, with 8 bases matching TRBD2. There are 17 residues in the CDR3. CDR1 and CDR2 (germline): PRHDT, FYEKMQ (reference sequence). The trim removed 3 bases at V and 5 bases at J, leaving 11 bases unmatched. CDR3 region: CASSLGRAAGGTGELFF. DNA of the CDR3: TGTGCCAGCAGCTTGGGACGGGCGGCGGGAGGAACCGGGGAGCTGTTTTTT.

This rearrangement joins TRBV28 to TRBJ2-7; no reliable D call. The germline CDR1 and CDR2 sequences are MDHEN and SYDVKM. The CDR3 runs to 13 residues. The germline V and J ends were trimmed by 6 bases and 1 base, with 10 bases remaining between them. The DNA for the CDR3 is TGTGCCAGCAGGATACGGAGTTCCTACGAGCAGTACTTC. Its translation: CASRIRSSYEQYF.

The chain carries TRBV28 and TRBJ2-7; no definite D call. The CDR3 runs 12 residues. CDR1 and CDR2 from the germline V gene are MDHEN and SYDVKM. Trimming took 5 bases from V and 2 from J, leaving 7 bases between them. The CDR3: CASSPIAYEQYF. In DNA form, the CDR3 reads TGTGCCAGCAGTCCCATAGCCTACGAGCAGTACTTC.

The chain links TRBV9 to TRBJ2-1, with 9 bases fitting TRBD2. The CDR3 consists of 15 residues. The germline V gene has CDR1 SGDLS and CDR2 YYNGEE. V shed 6 bases and J 6 bases; nucleotides not matched to a gene: 10. CDR3 region: CASNQGGRGGNEQFF. The CDR3 nucleotides are TGTGCCAGCAACCAGGGCGGGAGGGGGGGCAATGAGCAGTTCTTC.

The J gene is TRBJ1-1, the V gene TRBV10-2; unclear D gene. V lost 8 bases, J lost 3 bases, and 13 bases lay in between. The CDR3 is made up of 13 amino acids. In germline, CDR1 is WSHSY, CDR2 SAAADI. CDR3 nucleotide sequence: TGCGCCAGCGGTCGCGAAGTCTACACTGAAGCTTTCTTT. Translation: CASGREVYTEAFF.